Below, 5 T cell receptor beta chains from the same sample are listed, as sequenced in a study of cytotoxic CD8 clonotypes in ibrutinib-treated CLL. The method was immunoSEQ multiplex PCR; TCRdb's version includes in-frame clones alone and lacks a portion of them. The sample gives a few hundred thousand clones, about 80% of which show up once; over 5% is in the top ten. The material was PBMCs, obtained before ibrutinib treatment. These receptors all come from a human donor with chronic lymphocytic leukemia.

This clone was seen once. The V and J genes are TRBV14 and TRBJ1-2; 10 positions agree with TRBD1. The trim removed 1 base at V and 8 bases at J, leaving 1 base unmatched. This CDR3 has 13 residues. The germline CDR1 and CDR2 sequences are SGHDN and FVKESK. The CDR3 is CASSQGTGGGYTF. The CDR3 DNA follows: TGTGCCAGCAGCCAAGGGACAGGGGGAGGCTACACCTTC.

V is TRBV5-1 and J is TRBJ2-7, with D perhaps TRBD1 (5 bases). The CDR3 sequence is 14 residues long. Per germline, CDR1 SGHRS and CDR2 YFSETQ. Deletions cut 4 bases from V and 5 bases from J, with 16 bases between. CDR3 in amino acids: CASSPQGSRNEQYF. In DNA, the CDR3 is TGCGCCAGCAGCCCTCAGGGCAGTCGTAACGAGCAGTACTTC.

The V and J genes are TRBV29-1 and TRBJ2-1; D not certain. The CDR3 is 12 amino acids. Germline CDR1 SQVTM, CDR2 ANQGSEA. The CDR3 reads CSIRLGYNEQFF. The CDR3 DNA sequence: TGCAGTATTCGTTTGGGGTACAATGAGCAGTTCTTC.

This CDR3 reads CASSQEVYRNRYF. The CDR3 bases are TGTGCCAGCAGCCAAGAGGTCTACAGGAACCGGTACTTC. The chain carries TRBV14 and TRBJ2-7; D is perhaps TRBD1 (5 bases). Germline CDR1 and CDR2: SGHDN and FVKESK. V lost 0 bases, J lost 12 bases, and 15 bases lay in between. CDR3 size: 13 residues.

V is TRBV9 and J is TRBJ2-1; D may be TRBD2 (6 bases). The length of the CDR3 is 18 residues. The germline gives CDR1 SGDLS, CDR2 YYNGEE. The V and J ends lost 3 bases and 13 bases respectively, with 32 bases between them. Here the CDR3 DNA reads TGTGCCAGCAGCGCCCGTGTAACGTCGCTAGCGTTACAATCTGCCCAGTTCTTC. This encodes CASSARVTSLALQSAQFF.